Described below is a single TCR beta chain sequence and its context. In the study's own analysis: Reference gene primer amplification gave estimated nucleated cell counts. Clones were read by immunoSEQ multiplex PCR, and TCRdb kept only the in-frame ones, dropping some. That table gives V, J and clone size, and the DNA gave D and trimming. The sample contains more than 40,000 clones, more than 75% of which appear only once. The data derive from a study of blood T cell repertoires in COVID-19. About the study: Spain, Italy and the United States supplied samples that represented acute and convalescent COVID-19. In each case, the material was cDNA or gDNA derived from T cells, B-cell-depleted T cells, or PBMCs.

The TCR sequence derives from a man aged 55-75 years with active or convalescent COVID-19. Sequencing was done on a sample of peripheral blood.

The chain's CDR3 is CASSIRTANQPQHF. As DNA, the CDR3 is TGTGCCAGTAGTATAAGGACAGCAAATCAGCCCCAGCATTTT. The V and J genes are TRBV19 and TRBJ1-5; possible D gene TRBD1, 6 bases. Germline CDR1 is LNHDA and CDR2 is SQIVND (reference sequence). This CDR3 has 14 amino acids. Trimming took 2 bases from V and 4 from J, leaving 9 bases between them.